Each of the 23 T cell receptor beta chains below was sequenced from the same sample in a study of CD8 T cells in ankylosing spondylitis. TCRdb reprocessed the 5' RACE reads with MiXCR, giving one entry per CDR3 protein. The sample carries 700,000 or so distinct CDR3 sequences, around 20% recorded once. These receptors have no known antigen. General observations from the study: Apparently characteristic of ankylosing spondylitis blood was a TCR beta motif (about eight highly homologous variants).

The material sequenced was blood, either unsorted or a sorted T cell fraction (not recorded which). These receptor sequences come from a male donor with ankylosing spondylitis.

This clonotype was detected a few times. The chain uses TRBV10-3 and TRBJ2-3; the D gene is possibly TRBD2 (6 bases). The CDR3 consists of 14 residues. Trimming shortened V by 4 bases and J by 3 bases, and 11 bases separated the two germline ends. Germline V gene lookup returns CDR1 ENHRY and CDR2 SYGVKD. Here the CDR3 reads CAISAGEETDTQYF. DNA for the CDR3: TGTGCCATCAGTGCGGGGGAGGAGACAGATACGCAGTATTTT.

In its sample, this clonotype was seen many times. The V and J genes are TRBV7-6 and TRBJ2-5; D uncertain. V lost 1 base and J 4 bases, leaving 10 bases between the germline ends. This CDR3 has 14 amino acids. Germline CDR1 and CDR2: SGHVS and FNYEAQ. The CDR3 is CASSLGIHRETQYF. CDR3 DNA: TGTGCCAGCAGCTTAGGGATTCATCGAGAGACCCAGTACTTC.

This chain uses TRBV7-2 with TRBJ1-2; maybe TRBD1 (6 bases). The V gene's germline CDR1 is SGHTA and CDR2 FQGNSA. Trimming shortened V by 7 bases and J by 9 bases, and 21 bases separated the two germline ends. The CDR3 has 14 amino acids. For the CDR3, the DNA is TGTGCCAGCAACGAAGGGGGTTCCTCCAAGCGCTACACCTTC. It translates to CASNEGGSSKRYTF.

There are a few counts of this clonotype. The chain has TRBV7-6 and TRBJ2-3; no clear D gene. V was pared by 4 bases and J by 6 bases, with 8 bases between. The CDR3 totals 12 residues. CDR1 SGHVS and CDR2 FNYEAQ come from the germline V gene. CDR3 DNA sequence: TGTGCCAGCAGCTCTTTAGTGGATACGCAGTATTTT. It is translated as CASSSLVDTQYF.

This clonotype was counted once. CDR3 sequence reads: CASSLPGKSYEQYF. CDR3 in DNA: TGCGCCAGCAGCCTCCCGGGGAAGTCCTACGAGCAGTACTTC. This chain uses TRBV4-1 with TRBJ2-7; TRBD2 is a possible D gene (5 bases). The CDR3 contains 14 residues. From germline, CDR1 is MGHRA and CDR2 YSYEKL. Trimming took 4 bases from V and 1 from J, leaving 11 bases between them.

The rearrangement joins TRBV4-1 to TRBJ2-7, with TRBD2 matching 7 bases. This CDR3 region has 15 residues. The germline gives CDR1 MGHRA, CDR2 YSYEKL. The V gene end was trimmed by 4 bases and the J gene end by 5 bases; junction bases not matched to a gene: 11. The chain's CDR3 is CASSLGLDMPHEQYF. In DNA, the CDR3 is TGCGCCAGCAGCCTAGGACTAGACATGCCCCACGAGCAGTACTTC.

This chain uses TRBV10-3 with TRBJ2-2; 7 bases line up with TRBD2. The CDR3 contains 17 residues. Germline lookup yields CDR1 ENHRY and CDR2 SYGVKD. Germline trimming cut 4 bases from V and 10 bases from J; bases unmatched to any gene: 18. CDR3 region: CAISGRVAGVTRPELFF. CDR3 sequence (DNA): TGTGCCATCAGTGGCCGGGTGGCGGGAGTAACCCGTCCGGAGCTGTTTTTT.

This clonotype has more than one count but fewer than ten. The chain couples TRBV9 to TRBJ1-3; D may be TRBD1 (5 bases). V lost 5 bases, J lost 7 bases, and 13 bases lay in between. The CDR3 runs 13 residues. Germline assignment: CDR1 SGDLS and CDR2 YYNGEE. The CDR3 DNA reads TGTGCCAGCAGGCCGACAGCGGCTAACACCATATATTTT. Encoded protein: CASRPTAANTIYF.

In its sample, this clonotype was seen a few times. The J gene is TRBJ2-6, the V gene TRBV27, with 8 bases fitting TRBD2. Per the germline V gene, CDR1 is MNHEY and CDR2 is SMNVEV (reference sequence). Losses at the gene ends were 0 bases for V and 13 bases for J; bases not matched to a gene: 5. This CDR3 contains 14 residues. The CDR3 reads CASSLSPPGGVLTF. CDR3 coding DNA: TGTGCCAGCAGTTTATCCCCTCCGGGGGGGGTCCTGACTTTC. The full variable domain, in which reference TRBV27 and TRBJ2-6 provide the parts outside the CDR3, is EAQVTQNPRYLITVTGKKLTVTCSQNMNHEYMSWYRQDPGLGLRQIYYSMNVEVTDKGDVPEGYKVSRKEKRNFPLILESPSPNQTSLYFCASSLSPPGGVLTFGAGSRLTVL.

CDR3 loop: CASSPRDFPSSYEQYF. CDR3 nucleotides: TGTGCCAGCAGCCCGAGGGACTTCCCAAGCTCCTACGAGCAGTACTTC. The chain links TRBV9 to TRBJ2-7, with a weak D call TRBD2 (6 bases). V dropped 4 bases and J dropped 0 bases, with 17 bases sitting between them. Germline-derived CDR1 and CDR2 are SGDLS and YYNGEE. The CDR3 consists of 16 residues.

V gene TRBV20-1 combines with J gene TRBJ1-1, with 7 bases matching TRBD1. With 0 bases clipped from V and 1 base from J, the junction kept 8 bases outside the gene matches. The CDR3 runs 16 residues. Looked up from germline, CDR1 is DFQATT and CDR2 is SNEGSKA (reference sequence). The CDR3 DNA follows: TGCAGTGCTAGAGATTGGGAGGGGGCACGGAACACTGAAGCTTTCTTT. Amino acids: CSARDWEGARNTEAFF.

At least ten counts were recorded for this clonotype. This chain links TRBV7-9 with TRBJ1-1; D is uncertain. This CDR3 spans 11 amino acids. CDR1 SEHNR and CDR2 FQNEAQ come from the germline V gene (reference sequence). V lost 7 bases, J lost 8 bases, and 11 bases lay in between. As DNA, the CDR3 is TGTGCCAGCACCATAATCAGGGAAGCTTTCTTT. Its protein is CASTIIREAFF. The whole variable domain, filled in from reference TRBV7-9 and TRBJ1-1, reads DTGVSQNPRHKITKRGQNVTFRCDPISEHNRLYWYRQTLGQGPEFLTYFQNEAQLEKSRLLSDRFSAERPKGSFSTLEIQRTEQGDSAMYLCASTIIREAFFGQGTRLTVV.

CDR3 protein: CASSVSTETAYEQYF. In DNA, the CDR3 is TGTGCCAGCAGCGTCTCGACAGAGACCGCCTACGAGCAGTACTTC. The chain employs TRBV9 and TRBJ2-7, with TRBD1 as a possible D gene (5 bases). V dropped 2 bases and J dropped 2 bases, with 14 bases sitting between them. The V gene's germline CDR1 is SGDLS and CDR2 YYNGEE. This CDR3 has 15 residues.

This clonotype was seen once. The chain is built from TRBV4-3 and TRBJ1-5; 8 bases fit TRBD1. CDR3 length: 15 amino acids. Trimming at V came to 2 bases and at J to 3 bases, leaving 3 bases not matched to a gene. Germline V gene sequence: CDR1 LGHNA, CDR2 YSLEER. The CDR3 DNA reads as TGCGCCAGCAGCCAAATGACAGGGGCCAATCAGCCCCAGCATTTT. Its protein product is CASSQMTGANQPQHF.

This clonotype occurred a few times. This chain joins TRBV5-1 and TRBJ2-1; D gene ambiguous. V gave up 0 bases and J gave up 5 bases, with 9 bases separating them. Germline V gene sequence: CDR1 SGHRS, CDR2 YFSETQ. CDR3 length equals 14 residues. The CDR3: CASSLEQNNNEQFF. The CDR3 DNA sequence: TGCGCCAGCAGCTTGGAACAGAATAACAATGAGCAGTTCTTC. Looking up the rest from reference TRBV5-1 and TRBJ2-1 gives the full variable domain: KAGVTQTPRYLIKTRGQQVTLSCSPISGHRSVSWYQQTPGQGLQFLFEYFSETQRNKGNFPGRFSGRQFSNSRSEMNVSTLELGDSALYLCASSLEQNNNEQFFGPGTRLTVL.

This chain joins TRBV5-1 and TRBJ2-2, with 7 nucleotides matching TRBD1. CDR1 is SGHRS, CDR2 YFSETQ, per germline. The V segment lost 9 bases and the J segment 4 bases; nucleotides outside the gene matches: 9. This CDR3 region has 14 residues. As DNA, the CDR3 is TGCGCCACAAGACCCGGGACAGTCACCGGGGAGCTGTTTTTT. This gives the protein CATRPGTVTGELFF. The whole variable domain, remainder taken from reference TRBV5-1 and TRBJ2-2, is KAGVTQTPRYLIKTRGQQVTLSCSPISGHRSVSWYQQTPGQGLQFLFEYFSETQRNKGNFPGRFSGRQFSNSRSEMNVSTLELGDSALYLCATRPGTVTGELFFGEGSRLTVL.

The sample holds a few counts of this clonotype. The V and J genes are TRBV12-3 or TRBV12-4 and TRBJ2-2, with 7 bases aligning to TRBD1. This CDR3 is built from 16 residues. Trimming at V came to 4 bases and at J to 5 bases, leaving 10 bases not matched to a gene. The CDR3 DNA reads TGTGCCAGCAGTTCCTATGACAGGGATTATACCGGGGAGCTGTTTTTT. This encodes CASSSYDRDYTGELFF.

This clonotype was seen only a few times. The J gene is TRBJ2-7, the V gene TRBV6-5, with D tentatively TRBD2 (5 bases). This CDR3 has 16 amino acids. Trimming removed 3 bases from V and 5 bases from J, with 20 bases in between. Germline lookup yields CDR1 MNHEY and CDR2 SVGAGI. The CDR3 nucleotides read TGTGCCAGCAGTTATGAACGAGGGCTCTCGGGGAACGAGCAGTACTTC. It codes for CASSYERGLSGNEQYF.

The chain has TRBV20-1 and TRBJ2-1; 9 bases are a match to TRBD2. The V gene's germline CDR1 is DFQATT and CDR2 SNEGSKA (reference sequence). V gave up 5 bases and J gave up 4 bases; unmatched junction bases: 6. CDR3 length equals 14 residues. CDR3 DNA sequence: TGCAGTGCTTTAGCGGGAGAGGTTTACAATGAGCAGTTCTTC. Amino acids: CSALAGEVYNEQFF.

This chain links TRBV12-3 or TRBV12-4 with TRBJ2-7; D is unclear. V dropped 2 bases and J dropped 3 bases, with 14 bases sitting between them. The CDR3 sequence is 15 residues long. CDR3 in amino acids: CASSLRPHNSYEQYF. CDR3 nucleotide sequence: TGTGCCAGCAGTTTACGCCCCCATAACAGCTACGAGCAGTACTTC.

This clonotype was counted only a few times. The chain has TRBV4-1 and TRBJ2-4; 9 positions agree with TRBD1. The CDR3 is 17 amino acids. Germline assignment: CDR1 MGHRA and CDR2 YSYEKL. With V trimmed by 0 bases and J by 4 bases, 7 bases remained unmatched. Written as DNA, the CDR3 is TGCGCCAGCAGCCAAGAGGGGGGACAGGGATTTAAAAACATTCAGTACTTC. It yields the protein CASSQEGGQGFKNIQYF.

This clonotype appeared a few times. The J gene is TRBJ2-1, the V gene TRBV4-3, with no clear D. CDR1 and CDR2 from the germline V gene are LGHNA and YSLEER. This CDR3 has 15 residues. Trimming removed 1 base from V and 2 bases from J, with 9 bases in between. DNA of the CDR3: TGCGCCAGCAGCCAAGTAGCTTCAGCCTACAATGAGCAGTTCTTC. It specifies CASSQVASAYNEQFF.

The chain joins TRBV24-1 to TRBJ2-2; 7 bases match TRBD1. Trimming at V came to 3 bases and at J to 5 bases, leaving 8 bases not matched to a gene. The CDR3 extends over 16 amino acids. Germline assignment: CDR1 KGHDR and CDR2 SFDVKD. CDR3 sequence (DNA): TGTGCCACCAGTGATGGGAGACAGGGTGGAACCGGGGAGCTGTTTTTT. Amino acids: CATSDGRQGGTGELFF.